This T cell receptor (beta chain) was sequenced in a study of shared clonotypes between healthy human individuals. The germline V and J ends were trimmed by 2 bases and 6 bases, with 6 bases remaining between them. This CDR3 is built from 11 residues. Germline CDR1 is DFQATT and CDR2 is SNEGSKA (reference sequence). Researchers ran the assay at a deep level. Scientists sequenced DNA from unsorted PBMC on ten immunoSEQ deep assay plates. Sequencing was performed with immunoSEQ multiplex PCR; in TCRdb, only in-frame clones are kept and a portion is missing. The sample includes 490,000 or so clones, less than 80% of them seen just once. As for this clone: Its antigen is as yet unknown.

Every contributor of samples was a Caucasian grown-up residing in Nashville, Tennessee. Overall study findings and caveats: Sampling covered nothing but blood. Tissue TCR repertoires likely differ from those found in blood.

This TCR derives from a middle-aged woman in good health. Some clones in this sample may be carry-over from other donors' samples. This chain links TRBV20-1 with TRBJ2-3; perhaps D is TRBD1 or TRBD2 (5 bases each). The sample was PBMCs. The CDR3 DNA reads as TGCAGTGCTAGATGGGGGGATACGCAGTATTTT. Translating gives CSARWGDTQYF.